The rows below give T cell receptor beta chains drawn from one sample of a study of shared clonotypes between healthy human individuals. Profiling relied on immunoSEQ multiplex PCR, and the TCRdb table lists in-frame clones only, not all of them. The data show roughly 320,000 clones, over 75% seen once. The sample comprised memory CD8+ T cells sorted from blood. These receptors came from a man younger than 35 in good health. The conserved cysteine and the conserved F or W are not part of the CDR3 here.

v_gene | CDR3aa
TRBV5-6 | ASSLASGSTDTQY
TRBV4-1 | ASSRVGSEGNEQF
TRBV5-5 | ASSPDSYGYT
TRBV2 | ASSARDRDNEQF
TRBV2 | ASFTPNGQTQY
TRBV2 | ASSHASVTGPLLNTEAF
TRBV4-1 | ASSWDVEETQY
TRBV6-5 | ASSLWGGNYGYT
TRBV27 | ASSLLAGSYEQY
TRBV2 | ASSGSSKNEQY
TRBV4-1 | ASSQVLSGGYEQY
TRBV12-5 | ASGERGAGNEQF
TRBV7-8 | ASSTLQGFGYT
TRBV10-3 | AISVLGQELYGYT
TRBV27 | ASSPGTSGSRETQY
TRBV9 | ASSVVGTGTDTQY
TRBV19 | ASNKFRGGTGELF
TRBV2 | ASSEWQNTGELF
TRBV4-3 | ASSQDRVYTEAF
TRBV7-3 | ASSSPRQSSGANVLT
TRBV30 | AWRDYNSPLH
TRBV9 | ASSGDFSYEQY
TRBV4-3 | ASSRGTGHQPQH
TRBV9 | ASSGTSAPYNEQF
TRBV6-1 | ASRRQGDGYT
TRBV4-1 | ASSQDRASGGTGELF
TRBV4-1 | ASSQVASGAYEQY
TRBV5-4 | ASSTRTGTEAF
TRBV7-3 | ASYPGDVF
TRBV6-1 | ASSARSGAVYTGELF
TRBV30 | AWSHGLAGTSSYEQY
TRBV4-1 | ASSQEGGGFNEKLF
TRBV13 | ASSLIGTGYYNEQF
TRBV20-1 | SAPLGTQY
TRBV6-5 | ASSPDSSNQPQH
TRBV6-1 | ASSGLGRDAF
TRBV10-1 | ASSPGGANVLT
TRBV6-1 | ASSEARANTEAF
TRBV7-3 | ASSPSTRQETQY
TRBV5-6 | ASSLVQDYSGNTIY
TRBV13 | ASSPRTSVVLADTQY
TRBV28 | ASSLRWGGHTDTQY
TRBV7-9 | ASGDRDETQY
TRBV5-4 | ASSRGGSTEAF
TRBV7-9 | ASSLYLGRDIYEQY
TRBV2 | ASSEDPTGMNTEAF
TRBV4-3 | ASSQGGTSEIVYGYT
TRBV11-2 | ASSPLIGLSTDTQY
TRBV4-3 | ASSQGPLYTGELF
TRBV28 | ASSLGTGYGYT
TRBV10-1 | ASSVDGPYEQY
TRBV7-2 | ASSLDPVYNEQF